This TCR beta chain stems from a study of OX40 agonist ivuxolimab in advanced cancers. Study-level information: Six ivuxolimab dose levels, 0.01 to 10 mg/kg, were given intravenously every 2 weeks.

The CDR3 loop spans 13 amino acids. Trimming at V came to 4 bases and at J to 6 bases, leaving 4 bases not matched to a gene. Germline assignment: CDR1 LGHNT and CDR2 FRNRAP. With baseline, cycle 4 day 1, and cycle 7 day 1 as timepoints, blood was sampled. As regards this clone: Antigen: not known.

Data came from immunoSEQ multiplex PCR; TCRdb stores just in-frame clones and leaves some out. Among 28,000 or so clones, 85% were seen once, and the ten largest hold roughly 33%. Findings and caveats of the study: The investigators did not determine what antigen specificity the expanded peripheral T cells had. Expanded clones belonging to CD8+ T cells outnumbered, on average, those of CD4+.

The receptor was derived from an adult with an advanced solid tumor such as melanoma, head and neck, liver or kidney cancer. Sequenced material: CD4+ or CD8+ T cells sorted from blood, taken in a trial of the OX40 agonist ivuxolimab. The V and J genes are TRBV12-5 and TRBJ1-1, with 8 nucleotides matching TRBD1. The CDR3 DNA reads TGTGCTAGTGGTTCAGACAGGGGTTCTGAAGCTTTCTTT. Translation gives CASGSDRGSEAFF.